This entry lists 2 T cell receptor beta chains sequenced from one sample in a study of blood T cells in healthy people across ages. A second PCR, run for 7 to 11 cycles, used a sample-barcoded 5' primer plus a J-beta primer mix. TCRdb called the 5' RACE reads again in MiXCR, with one record for every CDR3 protein. The sample yields 800,000 to 1,300,000 distinct CDR3 sequences, roughly a quarter seen once. The same specimen was also included in a second study, on T cells of mothers and their children.

The sample was blood. The source of these receptors is a girl aged 2 to 10 in good health.

The sample holds a few counts of this clonotype. In DNA form, the CDR3 reads TGTGCCAGCAGTTACTCGGTCGGGCCCGGTTACACCTTC. Its translation: CASSYSVGPGYTF. V is TRBV6-5 and J is TRBJ1-2; D is unclear. CDR1 and CDR2 from the germline V gene are MNHEY and SVGAGI. The CDR3 is 13 residues long. Deletions cut 0 bases from V and 11 bases from J, with 13 bases between.

The rearrangement joins TRBV20-1 to TRBJ2-5; 9 nucleotides match TRBD2. The CDR3 sequence is 19 residues long. Germline V gene sequence: CDR1 DFQATT, CDR2 SNEGSKA (reference sequence). With 4 bases clipped from V and 4 bases from J, the junction kept 22 bases outside the gene matches. Here the CDR3 reads CSANRPTGLAVSFGETQYF. CDR3 DNA: TGCAGTGCTAATAGACCGACGGGACTAGCAGTTTCCTTCGGAGAGACCCAGTACTTC.